This TCR beta chain originates from a study of PD-L1 blockade in urothelial cancer. Method: immunoSEQ multiplex PCR; TCRdb's copy keeps in-frame clones and lacks some. The profile covers around 60,000 clones, with approximately 81% appearing a single time and 3.2% taken by the ten largest. This clone appeared a few times. The time point here: pretreatment peripheral blood. Samples spanned pretreatment and treatment, with 1 to 8 time points per patient. Per the germline V gene, CDR1 is LNHDA and CDR2 is SQIVND (reference sequence). The CDR3 contains 15 residues. The sample here was PBMCs, taken around atezolizumab (anti-PD-L1) treatment. V is TRBV19 and J is TRBJ2-1; 11 nucleotides agree with TRBD2. The receptor was derived from a man in his 70s with urothelial cancer. In DNA form, the CDR3 reads TGTGTCAATGGGAATAGCGGGAGGGCCTACAATGAGCAGTTCTTC. This translates into CVNGNSGRAYNEQFF.